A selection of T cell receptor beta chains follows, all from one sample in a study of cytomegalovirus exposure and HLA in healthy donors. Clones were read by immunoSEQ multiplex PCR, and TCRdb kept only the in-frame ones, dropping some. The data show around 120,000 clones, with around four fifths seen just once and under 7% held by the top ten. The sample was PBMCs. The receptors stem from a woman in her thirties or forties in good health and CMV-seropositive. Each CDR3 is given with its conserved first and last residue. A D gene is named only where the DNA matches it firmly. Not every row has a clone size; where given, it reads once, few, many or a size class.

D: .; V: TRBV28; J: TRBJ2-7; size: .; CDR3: CASSRTEPYEQYF; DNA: TGTGCCAGCAGTAGAACTGAGCCCTACGAGCAGTACTTC
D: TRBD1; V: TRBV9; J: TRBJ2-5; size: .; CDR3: CASGDREVETQYF; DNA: TGTGCCAGCGGGGACAGGGAGGTTGAGACCCAGTACTTC
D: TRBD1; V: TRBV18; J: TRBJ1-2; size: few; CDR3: CASSLIPGTEGYGYTF; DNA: TGTGCCAGCTCACTTATCCCCGGGACAGAGGGGTATGGCTACACCTTC
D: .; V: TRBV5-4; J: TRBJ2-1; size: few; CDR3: CVARRGGFNEQFF; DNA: TGTGTCGCCAGAAGGGGGGGATTCAATGAGCAGTTCTTC
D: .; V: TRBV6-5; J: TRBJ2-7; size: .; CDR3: CASSYSQGGVDEQYF; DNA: TGTGCCAGCAGTTACAGTCAGGGCGGAGTAGACGAGCAGTACTTC
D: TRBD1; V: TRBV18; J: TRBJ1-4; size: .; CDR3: CASSSNGQGANEKLFF; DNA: TGTGCCAGCTCATCAAACGGACAGGGAGCTAATGAAAAACTGTTTTTT
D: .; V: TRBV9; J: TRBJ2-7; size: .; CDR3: CASSPGNTDYEQYF; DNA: TGTGCCAGCAGCCCAGGAAATACCGACTACGAGCAGTACTTC
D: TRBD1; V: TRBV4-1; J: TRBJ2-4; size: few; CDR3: CASSQDLWGQGERAKNIQYF; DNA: TGCGCCAGCAGCCAAGATCTTTGGGGACAGGGAGAGAGGGCCAAAAACATTCAGTACTTC
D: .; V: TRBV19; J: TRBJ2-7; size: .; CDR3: CASSRKVGGNYEQYF; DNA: TGTGCCAGTAGTCGTAAGGTAGGGGGAAACTACGAGCAGTACTTC
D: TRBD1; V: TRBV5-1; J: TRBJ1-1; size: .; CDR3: CASRQGSNTEAFF; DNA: TGCGCCAGCCGACAGGGTAGCAACACTGAAGCTTTCTTT
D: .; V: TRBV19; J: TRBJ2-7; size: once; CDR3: CASSIGGGAVFYEQYF; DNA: TGTGCCAGTAGTATCGGTGGGGGCGCCGTCTTTTACGAGCAGTACTTC
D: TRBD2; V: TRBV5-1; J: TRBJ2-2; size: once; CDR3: CASSPGASGNGGELFF; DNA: TGCGCCAGCAGCCCCGGGGCTAGCGGGAACGGCGGGGAGCTGTTTTTT
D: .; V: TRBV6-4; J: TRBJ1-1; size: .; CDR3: CASSDVPGRTEAFF; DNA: TGTGCCAGCAGTGACGTCCCCGGGAGGACTGAAGCTTTCTTT
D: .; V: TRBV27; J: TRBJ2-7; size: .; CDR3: CASSWTAGTYEQYF; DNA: TGTGCCAGCAGTTGGACAGCTGGTACCTACGAGCAGTACTTC
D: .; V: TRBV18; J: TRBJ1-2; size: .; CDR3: CASSPSRFYGYTF; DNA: TGTGCCAGCTCACCATCCAGGTTCTATGGCTACACCTTC
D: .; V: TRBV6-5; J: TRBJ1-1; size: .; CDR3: CASKVGDTEAFF; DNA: TGTGCCAGCAAGGTCGGAGACACTGAAGCTTTCTTT
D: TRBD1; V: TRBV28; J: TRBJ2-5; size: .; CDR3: CASEPWQGALETQYF; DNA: TGTGCCAGCGAACCTTGGCAGGGGGCTTTGGAGACCCAGTACTTC
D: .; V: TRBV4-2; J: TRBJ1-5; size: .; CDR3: CASSQAAYRVSQPQHF; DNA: TGTGCCAGCAGCCAAGCAGCGTACAGGGTCTCTCAGCCCCAGCATTTT
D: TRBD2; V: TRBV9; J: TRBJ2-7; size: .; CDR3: CASSVGGRAVSEQYF; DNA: TGTGCCAGCAGCGTAGGCGGGAGGGCCGTTAGCGAGCAGTACTTC
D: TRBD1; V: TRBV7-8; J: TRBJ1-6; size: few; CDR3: CASSSTGTNSPLHF; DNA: TGTGCCAGCAGCTCGACAGGGACGAATTCACCCCTCCACTTT
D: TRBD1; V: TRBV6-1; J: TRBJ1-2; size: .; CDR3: CASSETGVYGYTF; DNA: TGTGCCAGCAGTGAGACAGGGGTCTATGGCTACACCTTC
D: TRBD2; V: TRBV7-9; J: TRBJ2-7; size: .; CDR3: CASSLSGGYEQYF; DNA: TGTGCCAGCAGCCTCTCGGGGGGCTACGAGCAGTACTTC
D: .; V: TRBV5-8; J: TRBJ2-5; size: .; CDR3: CASSLPHRQETQYF; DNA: TGTGCCAGCAGCTTGCCCCACAGGCAAGAGACCCAGTACTTC
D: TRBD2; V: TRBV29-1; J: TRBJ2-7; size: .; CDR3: CSVGGGSYEQYF; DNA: TGCAGCGTCGGGGGGGGGTCCTACGAGCAGTACTTC
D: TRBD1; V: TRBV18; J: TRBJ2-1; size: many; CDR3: CASSRTGAMNEQFF; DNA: TGTGCCAGCTCACGGACAGGGGCAATGAATGAGCAGTTCTTC
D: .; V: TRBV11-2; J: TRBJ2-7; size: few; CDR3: CASTPHLLAGLTYEQYF; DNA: TGTGCCAGCACCCCCCACTTGTTGGCGGGGCTTACCTACGAGCAGTACTTC
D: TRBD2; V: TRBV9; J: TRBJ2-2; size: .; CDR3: CASSDSGISTGELFF; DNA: TGTGCCAGCAGCGATAGCGGGATTTCCACCGGGGAGCTGTTTTTT
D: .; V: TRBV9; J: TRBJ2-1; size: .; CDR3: CASSELSKSYNEQFF; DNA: TGTGCCAGCAGTGAACTTTCTAAGTCCTACAATGAGCAGTTCTTC
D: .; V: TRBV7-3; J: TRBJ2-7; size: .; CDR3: CASSLPGTSYEQYF; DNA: TGTGCCAGCAGCTTGCCCGGGACTTCCTACGAGCAGTACTTC
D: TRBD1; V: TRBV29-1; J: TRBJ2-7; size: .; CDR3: CSVLGTGAGHEQYF; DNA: TGCAGCGTGCTCGGGACAGGGGCTGGCCACGAGCAGTACTTC
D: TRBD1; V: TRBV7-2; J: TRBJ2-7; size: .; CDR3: CASRRLSTGLEQYF; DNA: TGTGCCAGTCGCCGCCTTTCGACAGGGCTCGAGCAGTACTTC
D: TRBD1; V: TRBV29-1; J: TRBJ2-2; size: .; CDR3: CSAEQGITGELFF; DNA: TGCAGCGCCGAACAGGGGATCACCGGGGAGCTGTTTTTT
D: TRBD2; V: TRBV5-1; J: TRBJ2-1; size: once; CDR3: CASSLAAGGQAGGYNEQFF; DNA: TGCGCCAGCAGCTTGGCGGCAGGGGGACAAGCGGGGGGGTACAATGAGCAGTTCTTC
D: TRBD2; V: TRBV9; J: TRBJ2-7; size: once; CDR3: CASSNPASGSYEQYF; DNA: TGTGCCAGCAGCAACCCGGCTAGCGGCTCCTACGAGCAGTACTTC
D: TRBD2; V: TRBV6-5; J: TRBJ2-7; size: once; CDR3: CASSYSGGERAYEQYF; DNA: TGTGCCAGCAGTTACTCGGGAGGGGAGCGGGCCTACGAGCAGTACTTC
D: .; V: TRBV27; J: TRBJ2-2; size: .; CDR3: CASSFDLDSTATGELFF; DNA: TGTGCCAGCAGTTTCGATCTCGACAGCACGGCCACCGGGGAGCTGTTTTTT
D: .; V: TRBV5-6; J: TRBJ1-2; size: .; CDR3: CASSLGGPIGGYTF; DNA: TGTGCCAGCAGCTTGGGAGGCCCGATCGGCGGCTACACCTTC
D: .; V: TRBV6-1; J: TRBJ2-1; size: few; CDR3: CASSEDWRGEQFF; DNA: TGTGCCAGCAGTGAAGACTGGAGGGGTGAGCAGTTCTTC
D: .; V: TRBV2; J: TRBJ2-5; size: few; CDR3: CASKPGVGEETQYF; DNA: TGTGCCAGCAAACCGGGGGTCGGAGAAGAGACCCAGTACTTC
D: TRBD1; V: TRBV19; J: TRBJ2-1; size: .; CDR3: CASGQGYSNEQFF; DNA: TGTGCCAGTGGACAGGGGTATTCCAATGAGCAGTTCTTC
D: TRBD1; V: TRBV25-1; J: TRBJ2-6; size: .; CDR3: CASSEYGTGPSGANVLTF; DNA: TGTGCCAGCAGTGAATATGGGACAGGGCCCTCTGGGGCCAACGTCCTGACTTTC
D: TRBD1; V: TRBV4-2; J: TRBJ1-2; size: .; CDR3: CASSQDRGSMGYTF; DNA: TGTGCCAGCAGCCAGGACAGGGGTTCTATGGGCTACACCTTC
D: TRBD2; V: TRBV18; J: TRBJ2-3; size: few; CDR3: CASSPAWALAGRGDTQYF; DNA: TGTGCCAGCTCACCAGCGTGGGCACTAGCGGGGAGAGGAGATACGCAGTATTTT
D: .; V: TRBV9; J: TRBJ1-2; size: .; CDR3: CASSAEVSGTPGGGYTF; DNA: TGTGCCAGCAGCGCAGAAGTTTCCGGGACTCCCGGTGGTGGCTACACCTTC
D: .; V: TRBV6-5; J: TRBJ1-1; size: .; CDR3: CASSYSWELLQAFF; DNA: TGTGCCAGCAGTTACTCGTGGGAGTTATTGCAAGCTTTCTTT
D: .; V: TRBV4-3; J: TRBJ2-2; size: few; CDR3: CASSQDQGSTGELFF; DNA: TGCGCCAGCAGCCAAGATCAGGGTTCGACCGGGGAGCTGTTTTTT
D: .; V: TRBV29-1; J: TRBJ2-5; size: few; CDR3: CSVYRGGVQETQYF; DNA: TGCAGCGTGTATCGGGGCGGGGTCCAAGAGACCCAGTACTTC
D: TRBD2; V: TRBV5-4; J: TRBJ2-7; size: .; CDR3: CASSKVGGTPYEQYF; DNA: TGTGCCAGCAGCAAGGTGGGGGGGACCCCCTACGAGCAGTACTTC
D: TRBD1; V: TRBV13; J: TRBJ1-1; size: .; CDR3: CASSLPSQGIMNTEAFF; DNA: TGTGCCAGCAGCTTACCCTCACAGGGGATTATGAACACTGAAGCTTTCTTT
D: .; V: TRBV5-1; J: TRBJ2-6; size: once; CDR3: CASSLGGGPTGANVLTF; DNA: TGCGCCAGCAGCTTGGGAGGAGGGCCCACCGGGGCCAACGTCCTGACTTTC
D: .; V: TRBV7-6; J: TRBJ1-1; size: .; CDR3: CASSLAPRGGMNTEAFF; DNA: TGTGCCAGCAGCTTAGCCCCGCGGGGGGGAATGAACACTGAAGCTTTCTTT